This T cell receptor (beta chain) was identified in a study of T cell responses to AZD1222 COVID-19 vaccine (dated by TCRdb to 2020 to 2023). At the level of the whole study: AZD1222 recipients with second doses at about 4 weeks or about 12 weeks were pooled, because spike-specific TCR depth and breadth did not differ between schedules. TCR sequencing covered over 230 trial participants: 207 given two doses of AZD1222 and some 25 given two doses of MenACWY control vaccine. Trial participants were enrolled by age into subgroups of 18-55, 56-69 and 70-plus years, and about 150, 27 and 61 TCR-sequenced participants, respectively, were included in these subgroups.

The CDR3 regions of human TCRbeta chains were analyzed by immunosequencing. The study's own analysis went as follows. TCRs in the repertoires were matched against a reference library of SARS-CoV-2-specific TCRs that had been generated with the MIRA antigen-specificity platform. Breadth was defined as the fraction of unique TCRs that were SARS-CoV-2-associated. Depth was defined as the fraction of total T cells that were SARS-CoV-2-associated. Using the MIRA data, every spike-specific TCR was mapped to the spike region that the TCR reacted to and assigned to either a CD4 or a CD8 class. Log10-transformed breadth and depth values were compared by one-way ANOVA with Sidak's multiple comparisons tests. The clones in this table, taken by TCRdb from immuneACCESS, are in-frame only. Not every clone is retained; where verified, under half of the shortfall comes from an unresolved V gene, and the cause of the rest is unknown. V and J calls and clone size are copied from that table; D and trimming were computed from the DNA. This sample holds 120,000 or so clones; about 89% were observed only once. 8.5% to 12% of the sample belongs to the ten largest clones.

The sample's time point label, decoded: baseline before first vaccination. Samples from vaccinated people were obtained from the UK trials COV001 and COV002, which included a single-blind randomized controlled phase 2/3 trial of AZD1222 (ChAdOx1 nCoV-19) in healthy adults. For TCRbeta chain sequencing, PBMC samples were collected from trial participants at day 0 and at day 28 after the second dose. According to the germline V gene (reference sequence), CDR1 reads GTSNPN and CDR2 reads SVGIG. A distance of 15 bases separates the germline ends of V and J, which lose 1 base and 4 bases respectively. The CDR3, from cysteine to phenylalanine, totals 15 residues. The entry retains the CDR3 DNA only, 45 bases that are in frame from base 1. Regarding this clone: The target of this receptor is not known. No much larger clonotype is one base removed from it; base qualities were not supplied.

Study-wide findings and limitations: Reportedly, almost half of the unique spike-specific TCRs recognized epitopes lying outside the regions that are mutated in the B.1.351 and B.1.1.7 variants. Because no day 14 peak-response samples were available, the repertoires could be characterized only after the peak T cell response. Conclusions about previously exposed vaccinees are limited because only a handful of AZD1222 recipients were SARS-CoV-2 seropositive at baseline. Most participants were white British and females outnumbered males, and the authors suggested that clonal diversity may have been underestimated. The 56-69-year group was small, and its depth increase did not reach significance, likely because of low power. The vaccine-associated CD4 TCRs covered the entire spike protein, and the dominant responses fell in regions 160-218 and 743-854. A significant rise in spike-specific TCR breadth and depth was observed after two AZD1222 doses relative to day 0 and relative to MenACWY recipients.

In this chain, TRBV30 is recombined with TRBJ2-3; the D region may be TRBD1 or TRBD2, each matching 5 bases equally. The material was peripheral blood, obtained on day 0 of AZD1222 vaccination. This TCR was recovered from an adult in good health. The sequence in DNA is TGTGCCTGGAGTGGGGCGCCCGGGGCATCAGATACGCAGTATTTT. Its coded protein is CAWSGAPGASDTQYF.